This TCR beta chain is drawn from a study of breast tumors, draining lymph nodes, adjacent tissues. General study points: Data fit most tumor T cells coming from lymph node, expanding in tumor.

The lymph nodes were axillary draining lymph nodes from breast cancer patients. With regard to this clonotype: Its antigen is unknown.

TCRdb reprocessed the multiplex PCR reads with MiXCR, giving one entry per CDR3 protein. The data show 200,000 or so distinct CDR3 sequences, around 29% seen once. Trimming left V 4 bases short and J 10 bases short, with 14 bases between. CDR1 is SQVTM and CDR2 is ANQGSEA in the germline V gene. CDR3 length: 12 residues. V gene TRBV29-1 combines with J gene TRBJ2-1; a weak D match, TRBD2 (5 bases). The sample taken for sequencing was axillary lymph node tissue. This receptor was obtained from a female donor with breast cancer. Some clones in this sample may be carry-over from other donors' samples. CDR3 DNA sequence: TGCAGCGTTGTTTACTACTTAGCGGAGCAGTTCTTC. Its translation: CSVVYYLAEQFF.